A selection of T cell receptor beta chains follows, all from one sample in a study of identical twins. One entry per CDR3 protein, called by TCRdb with MiXCR from the 5' RACE reads. The sample holds 1.5 million to 2 million distinct CDR3 sequences, roughly 35% seen once. Sequences were obtained from cord blood. These receptors all stem from a newborn girl in good health. CDR3s include the opening cysteine and the closing phenylalanine or tryptophan. Fields, in order: clone size, V gene, J gene, D gene, CDR3 protein, CDR3 DNA. The D gene is left open where the match is weak. A clone size is listed for some rows: how often the clone was seen (once, few, many), or a class if it is expanded.

clone size: NA; V gene: TRBV3-1; J gene: TRBJ1-2; D gene: TRBD1; CDR3 protein: CASSRAFRERTGGNGYTF; CDR3 DNA: TGTGCCAGCAGCCGAGCCTTTCGGGAAAGGACAGGGGGAAATGGCTACACCTTC
clone size: NA; V gene: TRBV10-3; J gene: TRBJ1-2; D gene: TRBD1; CDR3 protein: CAISGQTGLRRGYTF; CDR3 DNA: TGTGCCATCAGTGGACAGACAGGGCTTCGAAGGGGCTACACCTTC
clone size: NA; V gene: TRBV29-1; J gene: TRBJ2-3; D gene: TRBD1; CDR3 protein: CSVARDRVGTDTQYF; CDR3 DNA: TGCAGCGTTGCCCGGGACAGGGTTGGCACAGATACGCAGTATTTT
clone size: many; V gene: TRBV20-1; J gene: TRBJ2-7; D gene: NA; CDR3 protein: CSAPRDGIYEQYF; CDR3 DNA: TGCAGTGCTCCTCGGGACGGAATCTACGAGCAGTACTTC
clone size: NA; V gene: TRBV20-1; J gene: TRBJ1-5; D gene: NA; CDR3 protein: CSARDLARAYSNQPQHF; CDR3 DNA: TGCAGTGCTAGAGACCTCGCCCGGGCTTATAGCAATCAGCCCCAGCATTTT
clone size: many; V gene: TRBV7-8; J gene: TRBJ2-6; D gene: NA; CDR3 protein: CASSSTGFSGANVLTF; CDR3 DNA: TGTGCCAGCAGCTCCACAGGTTTCTCTGGGGCCAACGTCCTGACTTTC
clone size: NA; V gene: TRBV28; J gene: TRBJ1-5; D gene: NA; CDR3 protein: CASISGRGNQPQHF; CDR3 DNA: TGTGCCAGCATCTCTGGACGGGGAAATCAGCCCCAGCATTTT
clone size: NA; V gene: TRBV12-3/TRBV12-4; J gene: TRBJ1-5; D gene: NA; CDR3 protein: CASSFIRGNQPQHF; CDR3 DNA: TGTGCCAGCAGTTTCATCAGGGGCAATCAGCCCCAGCATTTT
clone size: NA; V gene: TRBV3-1; J gene: TRBJ2-1; D gene: TRBD2; CDR3 protein: CASSQRLAGYQETQFF; CDR3 DNA: TGTGCCAGCAGCCAAAGACTAGCGGGGTACCAAGAGACCCAGTTCTTC
clone size: NA; V gene: TRBV13; J gene: TRBJ2-1; D gene: TRBD2; CDR3 protein: CASSLGSSGGRHNEQFF; CDR3 DNA: TGTGCCAGCAGCTTAGGATCTAGCGGGGGGCGCCACAATGAGCAGTTCTTC
clone size: few; V gene: TRBV5-1; J gene: TRBJ1-1; D gene: NA; CDR3 protein: CASSPRQPGGTFF; CDR3 DNA: TGCGCCAGCAGCCCTCGGCAGCCCGGTGGAACTTTCTTT
clone size: NA; V gene: TRBV12-3/TRBV12-4; J gene: TRBJ1-6; D gene: NA; CDR3 protein: CASRRGTPYYSPLHF; CDR3 DNA: TGTGCCAGCAGGCGAGGGACTCCTTATTATTCACCCCTCCACTTT
clone size: NA; V gene: TRBV6-1; J gene: TRBJ2-7; D gene: TRBD1; CDR3 protein: CASKGTGGPYEQYF; CDR3 DNA: TGTGCCAGCAAGGGGACAGGGGGCCCCTACGAGCAGTACTTC
clone size: NA; V gene: TRBV19; J gene: TRBJ2-1; D gene: TRBD2; CDR3 protein: CASSIDAGGRRKNEQFF; CDR3 DNA: TGTGCCAGTAGTATAGATGCGGGGGGCCGGAGAAAAAATGAGCAGTTCTTC
clone size: NA; V gene: TRBV4-1; J gene: TRBJ2-7; D gene: TRBD2; CDR3 protein: CASSQYSGGTHNEQYF; CDR3 DNA: TGCGCCAGCAGCCAGTATAGCGGGGGGACCCACAATGAGCAGTACTTC
clone size: NA; V gene: TRBV24-1; J gene: TRBJ1-5; D gene: TRBD1; CDR3 protein: CATSDLHRGSNQPQHF; CDR3 DNA: TGTGCCACCAGTGATTTGCACAGGGGGAGCAATCAGCCCCAGCATTTT
clone size: few; V gene: TRBV2; J gene: TRBJ1-1; D gene: NA; CDR3 protein: CASSAEANTEAFF; CDR3 DNA: TGTGCCAGCAGTGCCGAGGCTAACACTGAAGCTTTCTTT
clone size: few; V gene: TRBV9; J gene: TRBJ2-1; D gene: TRBD2; CDR3 protein: CASSATSGPSSYNEQFF; CDR3 DNA: TGTGCCAGCAGCGCCACTAGCGGGCCCAGCTCCTACAATGAGCAGTTCTTC